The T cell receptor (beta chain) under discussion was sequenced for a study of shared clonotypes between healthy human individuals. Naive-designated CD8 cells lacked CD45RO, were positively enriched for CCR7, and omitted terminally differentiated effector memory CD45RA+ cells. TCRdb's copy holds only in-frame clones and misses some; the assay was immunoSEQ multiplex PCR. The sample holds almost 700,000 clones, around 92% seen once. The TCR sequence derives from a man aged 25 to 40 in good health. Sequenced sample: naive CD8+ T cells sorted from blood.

The CDR3 coding sequence is TGTGCCAGCAGGGGACTAGCGATTGAGACCCAGTACTTC. Protein: CASRGLAIETQYF. This rearrangement joins TRBV6-6 to TRBJ2-5; TRBD2 agrees at 10 bases. Germline V gene lookup returns CDR1 MNHNY and CDR2 SVGAGI (reference sequence). V lost 6 bases to trimming and J lost 5 bases; unmatched junction nucleotides: 3. CDR3 length equals 13 residues.